The TCR beta chain described here comes from a study of regulatory T cells in long-lasting Graves disease (dated by TCRdb to 2020 to 2023). Regarding the study in general: To count as having persistent Graves' disease, a patient had to have received antithyroid drug treatment for over 5 years with TSH receptor autoantibodies remaining persistently positive. Patients with persistent Graves' disease were compared with patients with newly diagnosed Graves' disease using TCR sequencing and RNA sequencing of peripheral blood. The study was registered as a clinical trial and conducted in China. A total of around 35 samples were covered by TCR sequencing, comprising approximately 13 persistent and around 20 newly diagnosed Graves' disease patients. Persistent Graves' disease patients in the clinical cohort had taken antithyroid drugs for approximately 10 years on average.

Per the publication, the time point label means: persistent/refractory GD, antithyroid drugs over 5 years with positive TRAb. For both TCR sequencing and RNA sequencing, RNA was extracted from PBMCs in TRIzol. The diagnosis of Graves' disease was made according to American Thyroid Association guidelines. Patients were recruited from an endocrinology department in Xi'an, China. Each patient gave approximately 8.8 milliliters of peripheral blood, collected in an EDTA anticoagulant tube. Ficoll Paque Plus density gradient separation was used to isolate PBMCs, and no further T cell sorting was done. An Agilent 2100 Bioanalyzer and agarose gel were used to check RNA quality, while a NanoDrop 2000 measured RNA concentration. The receptor library was made with multiplex PCR. Sequencing was carried out with an Illumina HiSeq 4000. TCR beta libraries were built with iRepertoire HTBI primers and Arm-PCR amplification of CDR3 regions. PCR products were gel purified before sequencing. The paper's processing steps were these. Across samples, 60 to 80 TRBV and 13 to 15 TRBJ segments were identified and used for gene usage analysis of CDR3 amino acid clonotypes. COPE and FqMerger were used to merge the filtered high-quality paired reads into contigs. BLAST was used to align contigs to IMGT TRBV, TRBD and TRBJ reference genes, with CDR3 defined following IMGT. Clonotypes above 0.1% frequency were classified as highly expanded clones. Shannon entropy was used to measure repertoire diversity, and the Gini coefficient was used to measure V-J evenness. A clonotype found in more than one individual was treated as public. Through fastp at Q25 and MiXCR, TCRdb rebuilt clones from the public reads, retaining in-frame beta chains. Every distinct CDR3 protein forms one entry, paired with its most common genes and DNA. V and J calls and clone size were set by TCRdb, not the authors. The sample profile shows more than 650,000 distinct CDR3 sequences; roughly 30% of them were found once. Around 42% of the sample lies in the top ten.

This clonotype was seen only a few times. Its antigen is still unknown. It has no much larger one-base neighbor in the sample; base qualities were not kept. From its cysteine to its phenylalanine, the CDR3 spans 13 amino acids. Only the CDR3 region is kept as DNA, spanning 39 bases read in frame from base 1. Relative to germline, V is 0 bases shorter and J is 14 bases shorter, with 14 bases between their ends. CDR1 and CDR2 are drawn from the germline V gene: MNHNS, SASEGT. The investigation overall reported the following: Because the primary lesion, thyroid tissue, could not be accessed, the study looked at peripheral blood alone. Preferential use of TRBV28, TRBJ1-2 and TRBJ2-5 was observed in persistent disease, whereas TRBV20-1 and TRBJ2-1 were favored in newly diagnosed disease. Sequencing and analysis were restricted to the TCR beta chain. Compared with newly diagnosed patients, persistent Graves' disease patients had lower TCR Shannon entropy and fewer highly expanded clones, which suggests clonal expansion. As a limitation, the authors acknowledged that the small sample size may reduce accuracy. Patients with persistent disease shared more public clonotypes (about 2,900) than newly diagnosed patients did (more than 900).

This sample comprised peripheral blood mononuclear cells (PBMCs), obtained when the disease was refractory, from a patient treated with antithyroid drugs. This chain is built from TRBV6-1 and TRBJ2-1; TRBD1 could be the D gene, as 6 bases match. The origin of this receptor is a female donor with Graves disease. In nucleotides, the sequence is TGTGCCAGCAGTGAAGCTGGGACACGGCGGGAGTTCTTC. Its product reads: CASSEAGTRREFF.